This record looks at one T cell receptor (beta chain) sequence and its context. J gave up 3 bases and V 6 bases, and 13 bases lay outside the gene matches. CDR1 is SGHRS, CDR2 YFSETQ, per germline. CDR3 length equals 16 residues. The entry originates in a study of blood T cells in healthy people across ages. For the second PCR, which ran for about 7 to 11 cycles, a sample-barcoded 5' primer and a J-beta primer mix were used. TCRdb re-called the 5' RACE reads through MiXCR, storing one row per CDR3 protein. Here the sample spans approximately 400,000 distinct CDR3 sequences, more than 45% being singletons.

The chain has TRBV5-1 and TRBJ1-2, with 8 bases that match TRBD1. Sequenced input: blood. The sequence came from a man aged 55-75 years in good health. As DNA, the CDR3 is TGCGCCAGCATCGCGCGGGGACAGGCTAACGACTATGGCTACACCTTC. It translates to CASIARGQANDYGYTF.